This T cell receptor (beta chain) is drawn from a study of PD-1 blockade in classical Hodgkin lymphoma. Regarding the study as a whole: Complete responders had baseline diversity similar to newly diagnosed patients. There was a significant rise in CD4+ TCR diversity by C4D1, with no such rise for CD8+.

Comment on this clone: Its cognate antigen is unknown.

Germline V gives CDR1 SEHNR, CDR2 FQNEAQ (reference sequence). Trimming at V came to 7 bases and at J to 2 bases, leaving 5 bases not matched to a gene. The CDR3 loop spans 14 amino acids. Patients all relapsed after autologous stem cell transplantation, and there was variation in brentuximab vedotin exposure. Generated by immunoSEQ multiplex PCR, the TCRdb table keeps only in-frame clones and is missing some. Here the sample spans about 12,000 clones, 75% to 90% being singletons. The TCR was taken from a human donor with classical Hodgkin lymphoma. This rearrangement joins TRBV7-9 to TRBJ2-7; 10 nucleotides agree with TRBD2. Sequencing used peripheral blood mononuclear cells (PBMCs), obtained at baseline. The CDR3 reads CASIRTSGPYEQYF. As DNA, the CDR3 is TGTGCCAGCATCAGGACTAGCGGACCCTACGAGCAGTACTTC.